The T cell receptor beta chain described here comes from a study of Ad26.COV2.S vaccination and SARS-CoV-2 variants. Produced via immunoSEQ multiplex PCR; TCRdb's table is partial and in-frame only. There are about 320,000 clones in the sample; roughly 90% occur only once, and around 5.5% lies in the top ten. Per germline, CDR1 LNHNV and CDR2 YYDKDF (reference sequence). Trimming left V 5 bases short and J 0 bases short, with 8 bases between. This CDR3 spans 14 amino acids. Treatment specified: roughly 20 received Ad26.COV2.S at low or high dose, single or two shots; several received placebo; per-sample allocation not given. The investigators took samples on day 63 after the first vaccine or placebo injection.

This chain connects TRBV15 to TRBJ2-4, with D maybe TRBD1 (5 bases). This receptor was identified in a person between 18 and 60 years old who received the Ad26.COV2.S COVID-19 vaccine or a placebo. This specimen consisted of peripheral blood, obtained in a trial of Ad26.COV2.S vaccine versus placebo. CDR3 protein: CATSLRGAKNIQYF. The CDR3 DNA follows: TGTGCCACCAGCCTTAGGGGAGCCAAAAACATTCAGTACTTC.